A selection of T cell receptor beta chains follows, all from one sample in a study of T cell repertoires in cytomegalovirus infection. Antigen specificity for these receptors is unknown. One entry per CDR3 protein results from TCRdb running MiXCR on the reads. The sample includes approximately 1,000,000 distinct CDR3 sequences, 30% to 40% seen only once; the top ten take over 12%. This specimen consisted of cultured CD8+ T cells from PBMCs, obtained from culture after CMV antigen stimulation. These TCRs come from a human donor in good health (CMV status not recorded). Some clones in this sample may be carry-over from other donors' samples. The CDR3 runs from the conserved cysteine through the conserved F or W. A D gene is named only where the DNA matches it firmly. Clone size is not always given. Where it is, it says once, few, many or a class for expanded clones.

d_call,j_call,v_call,clone_size,cdr3_aa,cdr3_nt
NA,TRBJ1-2,TRBV2,once,CASRGLWDGGSGYTF,TGTGCCAGCAGGGGGTTGTGGGACGGGGGGTCCGGCTACACCTTC
TRBD2,TRBJ2-3,TRBV4-1,few,CASRGASGDTQYF,TGCGCCAGCCGAGGGGCTAGCGGAGATACGCAGTATTTT
NA,TRBJ1-1,TRBV19,NA,CASSWGGFSTEAFF,TGTGCCAGTAGTTGGGGTGGCTTTTCTACTGAAGCTTTCTTT
TRBD1,TRBJ1-1,TRBV4-1,NA,CASSQTGTGLMNTEAFF,TGCGCCAGCAGCCAAACCGGGACAGGCCTCATGAACACTGAAGCTTTCTTT
NA,TRBJ2-1,TRBV7-2,NA,CASSSLISANEQFF,TGTGCCAGCAGCTCCCTGATTTCCGCAAATGAGCAGTTCTTC
NA,TRBJ1-6,TRBV12-3/TRBV12-4,few,CASSFGLGNSPLHF,TGTGCCAGCAGTTTTGGGTTAGGGAACTCACCCCTCCACTTT
TRBD2,TRBJ2-1,TRBV4-1,NA,CASSQGTSGRVAEQFF,TGTGCCAGCAGCCAAGGGACTAGCGGGCGGGTCGCTGAGCAGTTCTTC
NA,TRBJ2-2,TRBV6-2/TRBV6-3,NA,CASIAATGELFF,TGTGCCAGCATCGCGGCTACCGGGGAGCTGTTTTTT
NA,TRBJ1-5,TRBV6-2/TRBV6-3,NA,CASSPTQGFSNQPQHF,TGTGCCAGCAGCCCCACGCAGGGATTTAGCAATCAGCCCCAGCATTTT
NA,TRBJ1-4,TRBV28,few,CASHQGPTLGEKLFF,TGTGCCAGCCACCAGGGGCCTACCCTGGGAGAAAAACTGTTTTTT
NA,TRBJ2-7,TRBV7-6,few,CASSWGPPPNSYEQYF,TGTGCCAGCAGTTGGGGCCCCCCCCCGAACTCCTACGAGCAGTACTTC
TRBD1,TRBJ1-2,TRBV7-8,many,CASKLQTGENYGYTF,TGTGCCAGCAAACTTCAGACAGGGGAGAACTATGGCTACACCTTC
NA,TRBJ2-7,TRBV7-9,few,CASSFRDIAYEQYF,TGTGCCAGCAGCTTTCGGGACATCGCCTACGAGCAGTACTTC
NA,TRBJ2-2,TRBV6-5,few,CASSYRVVQLANTGELFF,TGTGCCAGCAGTTACCGTGTGGTGCAGCTCGCGAACACCGGGGAGCTGTTTTTT
NA,TRBJ2-2,TRBV12-3/TRBV12-4,few,CASSSRPGTGELFF,TGTGCCAGCAGTAGCAGGCCGGGGACCGGGGAGCTGTTTTTT
NA,TRBJ2-1,TRBV4-1,NA,CASGQLVYNEQFF,TGCGCCAGCGGGCAGCTGGTCTACAATGAGCAGTTCTTC
NA,TRBJ2-3,TRBV7-2,NA,CASSLISPRAPTDTQYF,TGTGCCAGCAGCTTAATAAGTCCAAGGGCCCCCACAGATACGCAGTATTTT
TRBD1,TRBJ1-5,TRBV7-9,NA,CASSQAPGGQDNQPQHF,TGTGCCAGCAGCCAAGCTCCAGGGGGCCAGGACAATCAGCCCCAGCATTTT
NA,TRBJ1-2,TRBV7-3,NA,CASSLGTATSNYGYTF,TGTGCCAGCAGCTTAGGGACGGCAACATCTAACTATGGCTACACCTTC
TRBD1,TRBJ2-3,TRBV5-3,NA,CASSPGTGGDDGHTQYF,TGTGCCAGCAGCCCCGGGACAGGGGGGGACGATGGTCATACGCAGTATTTT